One and the same sample provided the 11 T cell receptor beta chains below, sequenced in a study of PD-1 blockade in classical Hodgkin lymphoma. Sequenced by immunoSEQ multiplex PCR; TCRdb stores in-frame clones only, minus some. Seen here are approximately 14,000 clones, approximately 80% observed once, and the top ten hold about 17%. As to time point: cycle 4 day 1 (C4D1), after around six weeks of nivolumab. Relapse after autologous stem cell transplantation occurred in every patient, and brentuximab vedotin exposure varied. The material was peripheral blood mononuclear cells (PBMCs), obtained before the fourth cycle of nivolumab. The receptors were gathered from a human donor with classical Hodgkin lymphoma.

The chain has TRBV27 and TRBJ2-5; TRBD1 matches at 10 bases. J gave up 5 bases and V 5 bases, and 5 bases lay outside the gene matches. Germline V gene data show CDR1 as MNHEY and CDR2 as SMNVEV (reference sequence). This CDR3 is 14 amino acids long. CDR3 sequence reads: CASSADRGIETQYF. In DNA form, the CDR3 reads TGTGCCAGCAGTGCGGACAGGGGGATCGAGACCCAGTACTTC.

This rearrangement joins TRBV7-2 to TRBJ2-7; 10 bases match TRBD2. CDR1 is SGHTA and CDR2 is FQGNSA in the germline V gene. The CDR3 covers 15 residues. Losses at the gene ends were 4 bases for V and 2 bases for J; bases not matched to a gene: 5. The CDR3 loop reads CASSSITSGAYEQYF. The CDR3 DNA sequence: TGTGCCAGCAGCTCCATCACTAGCGGGGCCTACGAGCAGTACTTC.

This clone was detected only a few times. The V gene is TRBV2, the J gene TRBJ1-3; D not certain. The CDR3 totals 15 residues. The V gene lost 3 bases and the J gene lost 2 bases, with 11 bases spanning the gap. Germline CDR1 and CDR2: SNHLY and FYNNEI. Here the CDR3 DNA reads TGTGCCAGCAGTGAGGTTCGGAGCCCTGGAAACACCATATATTTT. It specifies CASSEVRSPGNTIYF.

The V and J genes are TRBV10-3 and TRBJ1-1; D gene unclear. CDR1 is ENHRY, CDR2 SYGVKD, per germline. There are 17 residues in the CDR3. V was clipped by 4 bases and J by 0 bases, with 18 bases between them. This CDR3 is CAISGGSGRSMNTEAFF. The DNA for the CDR3 is TGTGCCATCAGTGGGGGTAGTGGGAGGTCTATGAACACTGAAGCTTTCTTT.

The chain is built from TRBV6-6 and TRBJ1-6; D possibly corresponds to TRBD1 (6 bases). The CDR3 totals 15 residues. Between the trimmed V and J ends, which lost 2 bases and 9 bases, there was a span of 14 bases. Per germline, CDR1 MNHNY and CDR2 SVGAGI (reference sequence). The CDR3: CASSYGGDTGSPLHF. The CDR3 DNA reads as TGTGCCAGCAGTTACGGCGGGGACACGGGTTCACCCCTCCACTTT.

The gene calls are TRBV27 and TRBJ2-2; D not resolved. Trimming took 8 bases from V and 3 from J, leaving 13 bases between them. CDR1 MNHEY and CDR2 SMNVEV come from the germline V gene (reference sequence). The CDR3 contains 14 residues. CDR3 loop: CASSGSRDTGELFF. The CDR3 nucleotides read TGTGCCAGCTCCGGGTCAAGGGACACCGGGGAGCTGTTTTTT.

The table lists this clone with a count of one. The chain couples TRBV28 to TRBJ2-3, with 8 bases lining up with TRBD2. From germline, CDR1 is MDHEN and CDR2 SYDVKM. The CDR3 runs 13 residues. The ends lost 10 bases at V and 7 bases at J; junction bases unmatched: 10. The CDR3 spells CAIRGGPRYTQYF. CDR3 sequence (DNA): TGTGCCATCCGGGGGGGTCCCCGATATACGCAGTATTTT.

This chain links TRBV5-4 with TRBJ1-2; D gene ambiguous. The CDR3 totals 15 residues. V dropped 1 base and J dropped 6 bases, with 16 bases sitting between them. CDR1 SGHNT and CDR2 YYREEE come from the germline V gene (reference sequence). CDR3 coding DNA: TGTGCCAGCAGCTTGCAGGCTGCGCCCCCGAATGGCTACACCTTC. This encodes CASSLQAAPPNGYTF.

The rearrangement joins TRBV7-6 to TRBJ2-7; D may be TRBD1 or TRBD2 (5 bases each). V gave up 7 bases and J gave up 2 bases, with 18 bases separating them. The CDR3 has 15 amino acids. The germline CDR1 and CDR2 sequences are SGHVS and FNYEAQ. The CDR3 reads CASTTSAGRPYEQYF. In DNA, the CDR3 is TGTGCCAGCACCACTAGTGCAGGGCGTCCCTACGAGCAGTACTTC.

V and J are TRBV27 and TRBJ2-5, with 11 positions matching TRBD2. The V gene end was trimmed by 6 bases and the J gene end by 5 bases; junction bases not matched to a gene: 11. Per germline, CDR1 MNHEY and CDR2 SMNVEV (reference sequence). CDR3 length: 16 residues. The CDR3 protein is CASSKGVAGGRETQYF. The CDR3 DNA sequence: TGTGCCAGCAGCAAAGGCGTAGCGGGGGGGCGGGAGACCCAGTACTTC.

This clone was observed once. The gene calls are TRBV11-2 and TRBJ2-7, with D possibly TRBD1 on 6 matching bases. There are 14 residues in the CDR3. V lost 5 bases and J lost 4, with 15 bases in between. The germline gives CDR1 SGHAT, CDR2 FQNNGV. CDR3 sequence reads: CASSRLRGQYEQYF. The CDR3 DNA is TGTGCCAGCAGCCGCTTAAGGGGACAATACGAGCAGTACTTC.